This T cell receptor beta chain emerged from a study of T-cell memory formation after mild COVID-19. Study-wide points: Whether day 37 second-wave clones are SARS-CoV-2-specific was not confirmed. There were some responding clones in pre-infection memory, which suggested that cross-reactive memory had joined. Clones shrinking from day 15 to 85 showed even CD4/CD8 mixes; later expanders tilted CD4+.

The CDR3 loop spans 15 amino acids. Unmatched junction bases numbered 5, after V lost 3 bases and J lost 3 bases. Germline V lookup: CDR1 KGHDR, CDR2 SFDVKD. TCRdb used MiXCR to reprocess the 5' RACE reads, holding one entry per CDR3 protein. The repertoire holds around 200,000 distinct CDR3 sequences, with 10% as singletons. As concerns this clonotype: Its antigen is still unknown.

Sequenced sample: PBMCs or a T cell subset sorted from them (not recorded which). This receptor was taken from a man in his late teens or twenties who had mild COVID-19 (a few samples of this study predate the infection). Cell type and time point are not known. The chain has TRBV24-1 and TRBJ2-3; the match to TRBD1 covers 7 bases. This CDR3 reads CATSDPQGLTDTQYF. Here the CDR3 DNA reads TGTGCCACCAGTGATCCACAGGGGTTGACAGATACGCAGTATTTT.